The next 25 T cell receptor beta chains were all read from a single sample in a study of molecular identifiers for immune sequencing clone quantification. In TCRdb, the PCR reads were re-called with MiXCR into one record per CDR3 protein. The sample lists just under 65,000 distinct CDR3 sequences, approximately 18% seen once, with approximately 1.5% in the top ten. The sample consisted of naive CD8+ T cells from blood, with Jurkat cell RNA spiked in. Subset of the sample: FACS-sorted CD8+CD4-CCR7+CD45RA+ naive T cells. The origin of the receptors is a human donor in good health. Some libraries in this study had Jurkat cell RNA spiked in.

In regard to this clonotype: One end of the junction fails to match germline, which may point to a read error. V gene TRBV5-5 combines with J gene TRBJ2-7; the D is unclear. The CDR3 runs to 13 residues. The germline gives CDR1 SGHKS, CDR2 YYEKEE (reference sequence). The CDR3 is CTSSLSIAYEQYF. The CDR3 DNA is TGTACCAGCAGCTTATCTATAGCCTACGAGCAGTACTTC.

For this clonotype: A single base separates this from a much larger clone, so it may be a read error. The chain employs TRBV7-9 and TRBJ2-5, with D maybe TRBD2 (5 bases). Germline CDR1 and CDR2: SEHNR and FQNEAQ (reference sequence). The CDR3 is 18 residues long. The CDR3, as DNA: TGTGCCAGCAGCTTAGTTAGGCCGGGGAAGTACCTACAAGAGGCCCAGTACTTC. Its translation: CASSLVRPGKYLQEAQYF.

This clonotype turned up a few times. The chain couples TRBV12-5 to TRBJ2-2, with 10 bases that match TRBD1. The V and J ends lost 1 base and 5 bases, in that order; junction bases with no gene match: 7. The CDR3 covers 17 residues. Germline loops: CDR1 LGHNT, CDR2 FRNRAP. The CDR3 sequence is CASGLARQGARTGELFF. The CDR3 DNA reads as TGTGCTAGTGGTTTGGCAAGACAGGGGGCTCGGACCGGGGAGCTGTTTTTT.

This clonotype was seen repeatedly, ten times or more. The rearrangement uses TRBV7-9 and TRBJ2-5, with D unresolved. Deletions cut 5 bases from V and 3 bases from J, with 13 bases between. Germline CDR1 reads SEHNR; CDR2 reads FQNEAQ (reference sequence). The CDR3 has 14 amino acids. The CDR3 coding sequence is TGTGCCAGCAGCCCCCGCGACTGGAAAGAGACCCAGTACTTC. It encodes CASSPRDWKETQYF. Full variable domain (remainder filled in from reference TRBV7-9 and TRBJ2-5): DTGVSQNPRHKITKRGQNVTFRCDPISEHNRLYWYRQTLGQGPEFLTYFQNEAQLEKSRLLSDRFSAERPKGSFSTLEIQRTEQGDSAMYLCASSPRDWKETQYFGPGTRLLVL.

Only a few counts were recorded for this clonotype. The chain recombines TRBV7-9 with TRBJ2-7; D gene ambiguous. The ends were cut back, 1 base at V and 3 bases at J, with 4 bases in the middle. Germline V gene data show CDR1 as SEHNR and CDR2 as FQNEAQ (reference sequence). The CDR3 contains 12 residues. CDR3 in amino acids: CASSLEHYEQYF. CDR3 nucleotide sequence: TGTGCCAGCAGCTTAGAACACTACGAGCAGTACTTC.

This clonotype was seen repeatedly, ten times or more. The rearrangement uses TRBV6-1 and TRBJ2-5; tentatively, D is TRBD2 (5 bases). The CDR3 loop spans 15 amino acids. V dropped 7 bases and J dropped 1 base, with 16 bases sitting between them. Germline loops: CDR1 MNHNS, CDR2 SASEGT. CDR3 sequence reads: CASTGLDTFQETQYF. The CDR3 nucleotides read TGTGCCAGCACCGGACTGGATACTTTCCAAGAGACCCAGTACTTC.

This clonotype was detected many times. The chain uses TRBV10-3 and TRBJ1-2; D is ambiguous. The V end was cut by 6 bases, the J end by 1 base, with 9 bases between. Germline V gives CDR1 ENHRY, CDR2 SYGVKD. The CDR3 sequence is 13 residues long. The CDR3 protein is CAIRAEDNYGYTF. The CDR3 DNA follows: TGTGCCATCAGGGCGGAGGATAACTATGGCTACACCTTC.

As regards this clonotype: Since no conserved phenylalanine or tryptophan closes the CDR3, a read error is the likely cause. CDR3 in amino acids: CASSPGTGAYEQYY. As DNA, the CDR3 is TGTGCCAGCAGCCCCGGGACAGGGGCCTACGAGCAGTACTAC. The chain employs TRBV7-3 and TRBJ2-7; 10 nucleotides agree with TRBD1. In germline, CDR1 is SGHTA, CDR2 FQGTGA. CDR3 length equals 14 residues. The trim removed 5 bases at V and 2 bases at J, leaving 3 bases unmatched.

This clonotype was observed at least ten times. The rearrangement uses TRBV7-8 and TRBJ2-1; D possibly matches TRBD1 or TRBD2 (6 bases each). Trimming left V 8 bases short and J 8 bases short, with 22 bases between. Germline loops: CDR1 SGHVS, CDR2 FQNEAQ. The CDR3 consists of 15 residues. CDR3 sequence reads: CASAVIRGAMDEQFF. CDR3 DNA sequence: TGTGCCAGCGCCGTAATAAGGGGGGCTATGGATGAGCAGTTCTTC.

At least ten counts were recorded for this clonotype. V usage is TRBV30 and J usage is TRBJ2-3, with unresolved D. The V end was cut by 1 base, the J end by 4 bases, with 9 bases between. The CDR3 is 13 amino acids. CDR1 and CDR2 from the germline V gene are GTSNPN and SVGIG (reference sequence). The CDR3 region is CAWSEVVSDTQYF. The CDR3 bases are TGTGCCTGGAGTGAGGTAGTTTCAGATACGCAGTATTTT.

This clonotype was found many times. This chain links TRBV29-1 with TRBJ2-1; D gene uncertain. CDR1 is SQVTM and CDR2 is ANQGSEA in the germline V gene. The CDR3 loop spans 12 amino acids. The germline V and J ends were trimmed by 7 bases and 4 bases, with 11 bases remaining between them. CDR3 residues: CSARSRYNEQFF. The CDR3 nucleotides are TGCAGCGCCCGTTCCCGTTACAATGAGCAGTTCTTC.

This clonotype was detected many times. V usage is TRBV27 and J usage is TRBJ2-7, with a tentative D call TRBD2 (6 bases). Trimming cost V 7 bases and J 3 bases, with 16 bases left between them. The CDR3 spans 14 residues. From germline, CDR1 is MNHEY and CDR2 SMNVEV (reference sequence). This CDR3 is CASTPFSGSYEQYF. DNA for the CDR3: TGTGCCAGCACACCCTTTAGCGGAAGCTACGAGCAGTACTTC.

This chain joins TRBV11-2 and TRBJ2-7; the D is unclear. Germline CDR1 and CDR2: SGHAT and FQNNGV. The CDR3 extends over 13 amino acids. V was pared by 1 base and J by 9 bases, with 13 bases between. CDR3 residues: CASSLGPAPPQYF. The CDR3 DNA reads as TGTGCCAGCAGCTTAGGGCCAGCTCCCCCGCAGTACTTC.

Comment on this clonotype: This may arise from a read error, as a much more abundant clone is one base away. This chain joins TRBV11-2 and TRBJ2-7; weak D call: TRBD1 (5 bases). Per the germline V gene, CDR1 is SGHAT and CDR2 is FQNNGV. The CDR3 contains 13 residues. The CDR3 DNA reads TGTGCCAGCAGCCTGGGGCTAGAGTACGGGCAGTACTTC. Translating gives CASSLGLEYGQYF. The whole variable domain, remainder taken from reference TRBV11-2 and TRBJ2-7, is EAGVAQSPRYKIIEKRQSVAFWCNPISGHATLYWYQQILGQGPKLLIQFQNNGVVDDSQLPKDRFSAERLKGVDSTLKIQPAKLEDSAVYLCASSLGLEYGQYFGPGTRLTVT.

This clonotype was seen a single time. One end of the junction fails to match germline, which may point to a read error. This chain joins TRBV5-1 and TRBJ2-1, with D unclear. The CDR3 has 15 residues. Germline loops: CDR1 SGHRS, CDR2 YFSETQ. The CDR3 nucleotides are TGCGCCAGCAACTTGGAACTCTTCCCATACAATGAGCAGTTCTTC. This codes for CASNLELFPYNEQFF.

About this clonotype: A read error may be the cause here, since a much bigger clone is one base away. The J gene is TRBJ1-1, the V gene TRBV27; D might be TRBD1 (5 bases). Germline values: CDR1 MNHEY, CDR2 SMNVEV (reference sequence). The length of the CDR3 is 15 residues. The CDR3 nucleotides read TGTGCCAGCAGTTGGTCTGGGGGGGTAAGGCCTGAAGCTCTCTTT. Its protein is CASSWSGGVRPEALF.

Ten or more counts support this clonotype. The rearrangement uses TRBV5-6 and TRBJ2-7; D unresolved. CDR3 length: 15 amino acids. Trimming removed 1 base at V and 4 bases at J, with 15 bases between. Germline V gene lookup returns CDR1 SGHDT and CDR2 YYEEEE. The CDR3 bases are TGTGCCAGCAGCTTGCCGGGCGCCGAGTCTTACGAGCAGTACTTC. Translation gives CASSLPGAESYEQYF.

The chain is built from TRBV9 and TRBJ2-2; a weak D match, TRBD2 (6 bases). Trimming shortened V by 3 bases and J by 3 bases, and 12 bases separated the two germline ends. Looked up from germline, CDR1 is SGDLS and CDR2 is YYNGEE. The CDR3 contains 15 residues. CDR3 DNA: TGTGCCAGCAGCGCCGGGACTCCTTACACCGGGGAGCTGTTTTTT. Its translation is CASSAGTPYTGELFF.

This clonotype was counted ten times or more. The chain employs TRBV9 and TRBJ1-3; tentatively, D is TRBD1 (5 bases). V lost 0 bases and J lost 2, with 12 bases in between. This CDR3 comprises 16 residues. CDR1 SGDLS and CDR2 YYNGEE come from the germline V gene. CDR3 sequence reads: CASSVDSGAAGNTIYF. The CDR3 nucleotides read TGTGCCAGCAGCGTAGATTCTGGGGCTGCTGGAAACACCATATATTTT. The full variable domain, its missing parts supplied by reference TRBV9 and TRBJ1-3, is DSGVTQTPKHLITATGQRVTLRCSPRSGDLSVYWYQQSLDQGLQFLIQYYNGEERAKGNILERFSAQQFPDLHSELNLSSLELGDSALYFCASSVDSGAAGNTIYFGEGSWLTVV.

This clonotype occurred many times. V is TRBV12-3 or TRBV12-4 and J is TRBJ1-5, with 8 bases lining up with TRBD1. The CDR3 totals 15 residues. Losses at the gene ends were 4 bases for V and 4 bases for J; bases not matched to a gene: 6. CDR3 sequence reads: CASSSPGTGNQPQHF. Written as DNA, the CDR3 is TGTGCCAGCAGTTCGCCCGGGACAGGTAATCAGCCCCAGCATTTT.

This clonotype was detected many times. CDR3 loop: CASSSSGRTSDGEQYF. Here the CDR3 DNA reads TGTGCCAGCAGCTCCTCCGGGCGGACTAGCGACGGCGAGCAGTACTTC. The chain joins TRBV11-2 to TRBJ2-7, with 9 nucleotides matching TRBD2. V dropped 4 bases and J dropped 6; count of bases not matched to a gene: 13. The CDR3 length is 16 residues. Germline-derived CDR1 and CDR2 are SGHAT and FQNNGV.

As regards this clonotype: This may arise from a read error, as a much more abundant clone is one base away. Here the CDR3 DNA reads TGTGCCAGCAGCTCGTCACGACTAGCGGGCTTCACCGGGGAGCTGGTTTTT. Translating it yields CASSSSRLAGFTGELVF. The chain uses TRBV11-3 and TRBJ2-2; 10 positions agree with TRBD2. There are 17 residues in the CDR3. Germline assignment: CDR1 SGHNT and CDR2 YENEEA.

This clonotype was observed at least ten times. The chain carries TRBV6-5 and TRBJ2-3; no reliable D call. Germline-derived CDR1 and CDR2 are MNHEY and SVGAGI. CDR3 length: 13 amino acids. The V and J ends lost 6 bases and 2 bases respectively, with 9 bases between them. The CDR3 reads CASRTLPTDTQYF. CDR3 DNA: TGTGCCAGCAGGACCCTCCCCACAGATACGCAGTATTTT.

This chain uses TRBV5-1 with TRBJ1-2, with D perhaps matching TRBD1 (5 bases). The CDR3 is made up of 16 amino acids. The V end was cut by 4 bases, the J end by 6 bases, with 22 bases between. Germline CDR1 reads SGHRS; CDR2 reads YFSETQ. The CDR3 is CASSPYPVEGRHGYTF. The CDR3 DNA reads TGCGCCAGCAGCCCTTACCCGGTGGAGGGGCGGCATGGCTACACCTTC. Full variable domain (rest looked up from reference TRBV5-1 and TRBJ1-2): KAGVTQTPRYLIKTRGQQVTLSCSPISGHRSVSWYQQTPGQGLQFLFEYFSETQRNKGNFPGRFSGRQFSNSRSEMNVSTLELGDSALYLCASSPYPVEGRHGYTFGSGTRLTVV.

This clonotype was observed a few times. The chain couples TRBV28 to TRBJ2-3; no clear D gene. This CDR3 region has 10 residues. Looked up from germline, CDR1 is MDHEN and CDR2 is SYDVKM. The CDR3: CATGSPTQYF. The CDR3 DNA follows: TGTGCAACTGGATCCCCTACGCAGTATTTT.